This T cell receptor (beta chain) was identified during a study of T cells in localized non-small cell lung cancer. Measured with immunoSEQ multiplex PCR; TCRdb has only the in-frame clones, and not every one. The table shows approximately 34,000 clones, with around 93% occurring only once. The CDR3 is 15 amino acids. Germline V gene data show CDR1 as SGHAT and CDR2 as FQNNGV. V was clipped by 1 base and J by 7 bases, with 13 bases between them. The sequence was collected from a female donor of 60 years or more with stage I lung adenocarcinoma. The input for sequencing was peripheral blood, taken before any cancer treatment. The rearrangement joins TRBV11-2 to TRBJ2-2, with a weak D call TRBD2 (6 bases). The CDR3 region is CASSLVEGEVGELFF. The CDR3 DNA reads TGTGCCAGCAGCTTAGTAGAAGGGGAGGTCGGGGAGCTGTTTTTT.